The 6 T cell receptor beta chains below were found in one sample sequenced in a study of T-cell memory formation after mild COVID-19 (dated by TCRdb to the early 2020s). Library construction relied on 5' RACE. The instrument was an Illumina NovaSeq 6000. TCRdb redid the processing of the public reads, applying fastp at Q25 and MiXCR, and retained in-frame beta chains. Identical CDR3 proteins give one entry, which carries the most common genes and DNA. The sample table holds 300,000 to 400,000 distinct CDR3 sequences, of which 10% to 15% were seen once. About a fifth of the sample goes to the ten largest clones. Sequenced sample: PBMCs or a T cell subset sorted from them (not recorded which). These receptors all stem from a man younger than 35 who had mild COVID-19 (a few samples of this study predate the infection). The sample titles of this study are shuffled in the database, so cell type and time point are left out; the donor was told from shared clones.

This clonotype was observed a few times. V gene TRBV7-2 combines with J gene TRBJ2-7; 11 positions match TRBD2. V lost 5 bases to trimming and J lost 4 bases; unmatched junction nucleotides: 7. The length of the CDR3 is 15 residues. Per the germline V gene, CDR1 is SGHTA and CDR2 is FQGNSA. CDR3 nucleotide sequence: TGTGCCAGCAGCCTTAGCGGGGGGGCGAGATACGAGCAGTACTTC. It specifies CASSLSGGARYEQYF.

This clonotype was detected a few times. This chain uses TRBV11-3 with TRBJ2-7; TRBD1 aligns across 7 bases. The ends lost 5 bases at V and 4 bases at J; junction bases unmatched: 8. Germline CDR1 reads SGHNT; CDR2 reads YENEEA. CDR3 length equals 14 residues. The DNA of the CDR3 is TGTGCCAGCAGCCACGGACAGGTGGGATACGAGCAGTACGTC. This sequence encodes CASSHGQVGYEQYV.

CDR3 DNA: TGTGCCAGCACCCCCCTGGGTCGGGACATGAACACTGAAGCTTTCTTT. This gives the protein CASTPLGRDMNTEAFF. The chain links TRBV6-5 to TRBJ1-1; possible D gene TRBD1, 6 bases. Germline assignment: CDR1 MNHEY and CDR2 SVGAGI. The ends were cut back, 7 bases at V and 0 bases at J, with 18 bases in the middle. The CDR3 is 16 amino acids.

This clonotype was picked up a small number of times. V and J are TRBV6-5 and TRBJ1-1; 9 bases map to TRBD1. The germline V gene encodes CDR1 MNHEY and CDR2 SVGAGI. V lost 0 bases, J lost 10 bases, and 3 bases stayed unmatched. This CDR3 is 13 amino acids long. CDR3 in amino acids: CASSYSPGQGAFF. The DNA for the CDR3 is TGTGCCAGCAGTTACTCGCCGGGACAGGGAGCTTTCTTT.

The gene calls are TRBV6-5 and TRBJ2-4; D may correspond to TRBD1 or TRBD2 (5 bases each). The CDR3 has 16 amino acids. Germline CDR1 reads MNHEY; CDR2 reads SVGAGI. Trimming took off 0 bases at V and 0 bases at J, with 9 bases between the two ends. The CDR3, as DNA: TGTGCCAGCAGTTACTCGGGGGTTTTAGCCAAAAACATTCAGTACTTC. It is translated as CASSYSGVLAKNIQYF.

J is TRBJ1-5 and V is TRBV29-1; no definite D call. This CDR3 contains 13 residues. The germline gives CDR1 SQVTM, CDR2 ANQGSEA. V was cut by 4 bases and J by 3 bases, with 10 bases left in between. CDR3 sequence: CSVVPAPNQPQHF. The CDR3, as DNA: TGCAGCGTTGTTCCCGCCCCCAATCAGCCCCAGCATTTT.